Listed below are T cell receptor beta chains from one sample, sequenced in a study of blood T cell repertoires in COVID-19. The assay was immunoSEQ multiplex PCR, and TCRdb's table has in-frame clones only and misses some. Of fewer than 70,000 clones listed, about 85% were seen once; the top ten hold roughly 8%. The sample consisted of peripheral blood. These receptors all stem from a woman in her 70s with active COVID-19. Each CDR3 is given with its conserved first and last residue. Fields, in order: J gene, clone size, V gene, D gene, CDR3 DNA, CDR3 protein. A D gene is named only where the DNA matches it firmly. Not all rows give a size; the values are once, few, many and, for expanded clones, a class.

j_gene: TRBJ2-7
abundance: once
v_gene: TRBV19
d_gene: TRBD1
CDR3nt: TGTGCCAGTAGTACTCTCCGGGACAGGAGCTACGAGCAGTACTTC
CDR3aa: CASSTLRDRSYEQYF

j_gene: TRBJ1-5
abundance: .
v_gene: TRBV18
d_gene: TRBD1
CDR3nt: TGTGCCAGCTCACACGCGTTTGGGACAGGGGCGAGCAATCAGCCCCAGCATTTT
CDR3aa: CASSHAFGTGASNQPQHF

j_gene: TRBJ1-2
abundance: few
v_gene: TRBV18
d_gene: .
CDR3nt: TGTGCCAGCTCTCCCGTAGCCGACCCCTATGGCTACACCTTC
CDR3aa: CASSPVADPYGYTF

j_gene: TRBJ1-2
abundance: .
v_gene: TRBV28
d_gene: .
CDR3nt: TGTGCCAGCAGTTCAGGGAACTATGGCTACACCTTC
CDR3aa: CASSSGNYGYTF

j_gene: TRBJ2-5
abundance: .
v_gene: TRBV5-1
d_gene: TRBD2
CDR3nt: TGCGCCAGCGGCACACGGACTAGCGAACAAGAGACCCAGTACTTC
CDR3aa: CASGTRTSEQETQYF

j_gene: TRBJ2-7
abundance: once
v_gene: TRBV5-1
d_gene: .
CDR3nt: TGCGCCAGCAGCTTACAGGGGGGGAACGAGCAGTACTTC
CDR3aa: CASSLQGGNEQYF

j_gene: TRBJ1-4
abundance: .
v_gene: TRBV11-3
d_gene: .
CDR3nt: TGTGCCAGCAGCTGGGGCGCCGGTGAAAAACTGTTTTTT
CDR3aa: CASSWGAGEKLFF

j_gene: TRBJ2-1
abundance: .
v_gene: TRBV19
d_gene: TRBD1
CDR3nt: TGTGCCAGTAGTATAGATCCGGGACAGGGTATCTACAATGAGCAGTTCTTC
CDR3aa: CASSIDPGQGIYNEQFF

j_gene: TRBJ2-5
abundance: .
v_gene: TRBV27
d_gene: .
CDR3nt: TGTGCCAGCAGTTTGACGAGGGACTACCAAGAGACCCAGTACTTC
CDR3aa: CASSLTRDYQETQYF

j_gene: TRBJ2-1
abundance: .
v_gene: TRBV24-1
d_gene: TRBD1
CDR3nt: TGTGCCACCAGTGATTCTAGACAGACAGGGCTGGGGGATGAGCAGTTCTTC
CDR3aa: CATSDSRQTGLGDEQFF

j_gene: TRBJ1-6
abundance: .
v_gene: TRBV15
d_gene: TRBD1
CDR3nt: TGTGCCACCAGCAGCGACAGGGGAAATTCACCCCTCCACTTT
CDR3aa: CATSSDRGNSPLHF

j_gene: TRBJ2-1
abundance: .
v_gene: TRBV27
d_gene: TRBD2
CDR3nt: TGTGCCAGCAGTTCCCTAACTAGCGGGGTGTACAATGAGCAGTTCTTC
CDR3aa: CASSSLTSGVYNEQFF

j_gene: TRBJ2-1
abundance: .
v_gene: TRBV7-3
d_gene: .
CDR3nt: TGTGCCAGCAGGTCCACTGGTGAGCAGTTCTTC
CDR3aa: CASRSTGEQFF

j_gene: TRBJ2-3
abundance: .
v_gene: TRBV19
d_gene: TRBD2
CDR3nt: TGTGCCAGTAGTATAGCAGGACTAGCGGGGGGGGATACGCAGTATTTT
CDR3aa: CASSIAGLAGGDTQYF

j_gene: TRBJ2-7
abundance: .
v_gene: TRBV4-1
d_gene: TRBD1
CDR3nt: TGCGCCAGCAGCCAAGCCGGGACAGATCTCTCCTACGAGCAGTACTTC
CDR3aa: CASSQAGTDLSYEQYF

j_gene: TRBJ1-1
abundance: once
v_gene: TRBV4-1
d_gene: .
CDR3nt: TGCGCCAGCAGCCAAAATACCTGGGGGCACACTGAAGCTTTCTTT
CDR3aa: CASSQNTWGHTEAFF

j_gene: TRBJ2-7
abundance: once
v_gene: TRBV5-8
d_gene: TRBD1
CDR3nt: TGTGCCAGCAGCTTGGAGGGGACAGGGATCTACGAGCAGTACTTC
CDR3aa: CASSLEGTGIYEQYF

j_gene: TRBJ1-1
abundance: .
v_gene: TRBV6-5
d_gene: TRBD1
CDR3nt: TGTGCCAGCAGGATCGACAGGGTGGGTACTGAAGCTTTCTTT
CDR3aa: CASRIDRVGTEAFF

j_gene: TRBJ1-2
abundance: .
v_gene: TRBV7-6
d_gene: .
CDR3nt: TGTGCCAGCAGTTTGACCGGGAACTGGGGTCGAGCTAACTATGGCTACACCTTC
CDR3aa: CASSLTGNWGRANYGYTF

j_gene: TRBJ1-1
abundance: .
v_gene: TRBV19
d_gene: TRBD1
CDR3nt: TGTGCCAGTAGTATAGGACAGGGGGGCACTGAAGCTTTCTTT
CDR3aa: CASSIGQGGTEAFF

j_gene: TRBJ2-1
abundance: .
v_gene: TRBV14
d_gene: TRBD2
CDR3nt: TGTGCCAGCAGCCAAGGCCTAGCGGGAGGGCTAAGGCAGTTCTTC
CDR3aa: CASSQGLAGGLRQFF

j_gene: TRBJ2-1
abundance: once
v_gene: TRBV5-1
d_gene: TRBD2
CDR3nt: TGCGCCAGCAGATTTTCGGGCGGGAGCTCCTACAATGAGCAGTTCTTC
CDR3aa: CASRFSGGSSYNEQFF

j_gene: TRBJ2-1
abundance: once
v_gene: TRBV4-2
d_gene: TRBD2
CDR3nt: TGTGCCAGCAGCCAGATAGGACTAGCGGGAGGCTTTGAGCAGTTCTTC
CDR3aa: CASSQIGLAGGFEQFF

j_gene: TRBJ1-5
abundance: .
v_gene: TRBV2
d_gene: TRBD1
CDR3nt: TGTGCCAGCAGGGGTCGGACAGGGGATTGGAATCAGCCCCAGCATTTT
CDR3aa: CASRGRTGDWNQPQHF

j_gene: TRBJ1-4
abundance: .
v_gene: TRBV5-1
d_gene: TRBD1
CDR3nt: TGCGCCAGCGGGATAGAGGGGGCGGATGAAAAACTGTTTTTT
CDR3aa: CASGIEGADEKLFF

j_gene: TRBJ2-5
abundance: once
v_gene: TRBV7-8
d_gene: .
CDR3nt: TGTGCCAGCAGCTTACCTGTGGGACTCCCGAAAGAGACCCAGTACTTC
CDR3aa: CASSLPVGLPKETQYF

j_gene: TRBJ1-5
abundance: .
v_gene: TRBV2
d_gene: .
CDR3nt: TGTGCCAGCAGTGAAGGGTCGGGGTCCCGCTATCAGCCCCAGCATTTT
CDR3aa: CASSEGSGSRYQPQHF

j_gene: TRBJ2-7
abundance: .
v_gene: TRBV9
d_gene: .
CDR3nt: TGTGCCAGCAGCGTAAGTTGGTCCAGGGGGGAATCCTACGAGCAGTACTTC
CDR3aa: CASSVSWSRGESYEQYF

j_gene: TRBJ2-1
abundance: .
v_gene: TRBV4-1
d_gene: TRBD2
CDR3nt: TGCGCCAGCAGCCTCTCGGCCTATAGCGGGGAGGGTGGGAATGAGCAGTTCTTC
CDR3aa: CASSLSAYSGEGGNEQFF

j_gene: TRBJ2-7
abundance: once
v_gene: TRBV28
d_gene: TRBD1
CDR3nt: TGTGCCAGCAGTTCGCCTTCGGGACAGGGACAAACAAGGAGCTCCTACGAGCAGTACTTC
CDR3aa: CASSSPSGQGQTRSSYEQYF

j_gene: TRBJ1-1
abundance: .
v_gene: TRBV18
d_gene: TRBD1
CDR3nt: TGTGCCAGCTCACCCGGGGACAGGGTTGGAACTGAAGCTTTCTTT
CDR3aa: CASSPGDRVGTEAFF

j_gene: TRBJ2-1
abundance: few
v_gene: TRBV6-2/TRBV6-3
d_gene: TRBD2
CDR3nt: TGTGCCAGCAGCTACTTGCGGGAGTCCTACAATGAGCAGTTCTTC
CDR3aa: CASSYLRESYNEQFF

j_gene: TRBJ2-3
abundance: .
v_gene: TRBV3-1/TRBV3-2
d_gene: .
CDR3nt: TGTGCCAGCAGCCTCTCCACAGATACGCAGTATTTT
CDR3aa: CASSLSTDTQYF

j_gene: TRBJ2-2
abundance: .
v_gene: TRBV5-4
d_gene: .
CDR3nt: TGTGCCAGCAGCCCCGGGCGGGTTGGCGGCACCGGGGAGCTGTTTTTT
CDR3aa: CASSPGRVGGTGELFF

j_gene: TRBJ2-7
abundance: .
v_gene: TRBV28
d_gene: TRBD1
CDR3nt: TGTGCCAGCAGTTCTTTCCGGGACAGGGGAGGCGAGCAGTACTTC
CDR3aa: CASSSFRDRGGEQYF

j_gene: TRBJ2-3
abundance: once
v_gene: TRBV7-9
d_gene: .
CDR3nt: TGTGCCACCCTAGCCCCAGATACGCAGTATTTT
CDR3aa: CATLAPDTQYF

j_gene: TRBJ1-1
abundance: .
v_gene: TRBV6-5
d_gene: TRBD1
CDR3nt: TGTGCCAGCAGTTACCCAGGGGGCGCTTGGGGCACTGAAGCTTTCTTT
CDR3aa: CASSYPGGAWGTEAFF